Listed here are 5 T cell receptor beta chains from one sample, sequenced in a study of human T cells and chemical hapten exposure. Via MiXCR, TCRdb re-called the RACE reads, giving one row per CDR3 protein. Counted here are about 41,000 distinct CDR3 sequences, roughly 4.1% occurring once; the ten biggest clones make up 4.5% to 6%. Sample time point: healthy volunteer bleed at 2 weeks. Whole blood that had not been fractionated was the source of extracted total RNA. Sequenced: whole blood. Receptors originate from a human donor in good health. Some clones in this sample may be carry-over from other donors' samples.

This clonotype occurred many times. The gene calls are TRBV6-5 and TRBJ1-3, with D hard to call. This CDR3 is built from 15 residues. Germline loops: CDR1 MNHEY, CDR2 SVGAGI. With 0 bases removed from V and 2 bases from J, the gap between germline ends came to 8 bases. The chain's CDR3 is CASSYSIGPGNTIYF. DNA of the CDR3: TGTGCCAGCAGTTACTCGATAGGGCCTGGAAACACCATATATTTT.

The sample holds many counts of this clonotype. V gene TRBV7-2 combines with J gene TRBJ2-3; 7 bases fit TRBD1. This CDR3 is 16 amino acids long. Germline CDR1 and CDR2: SGHTA and FQGNSA. The ends lost 5 bases at V and 0 bases at J; junction bases unmatched: 8. The CDR3 coding sequence is TGTGCCAGCAGCGCACATACAGGGGCTAGCACAGATACGCAGTATTTT. Protein product: CASSAHTGASTDTQYF.

The chain is built from TRBV18 and TRBJ2-3, with TRBD2 matching 7 bases. V shed 1 base and J 2 bases; nucleotides not matched to a gene: 6. This CDR3 is 16 amino acids long. Germline lookup yields CDR1 KGHSH and CDR2 LQKENI. This chain's CDR3 is CASSPQLAGDTDTQYF. CDR3 sequence (DNA): TGTGCCAGCTCACCACAACTTGCGGGAGACACAGATACGCAGTATTTT.

This clonotype showed up many times. The J gene is TRBJ1-1, the V gene TRBV9; D gene ambiguous. This CDR3 contains 15 residues. V lost 0 bases to trimming and J lost 6 bases, with 15 bases between them. From germline, CDR1 is SGDLS and CDR2 YYNGEE. CDR3 residues: CASSVALLTDSEAFF. CDR3 DNA: TGTGCCAGCAGCGTAGCCCTCCTTACGGACTCTGAAGCTTTCTTT.

There are many counts of this clonotype. The genes are TRBV18 and TRBJ1-4, with D unclear. The CDR3 loop spans 16 amino acids. Germline V gives CDR1 KGHSH, CDR2 LQKENI. V was clipped by 0 bases and J by 7 bases, with 15 bases between them. The CDR3 nucleotides read TGTGCCAGCTCACCACCGGAACGAAGTACTCCTGAAAAACTGTTTTTT. It is translated as CASSPPERSTPEKLFF. Together with reference TRBV18 and TRBJ1-4, the CDR3 gives the full variable domain: NAGVMQNPRHLVRRRGQEARLRCSPMKGHSHVYWYRQLPEEGLKFMVYLQKENIIDESGMPKERFSAEFPKEGPSILRIQQVVRGDSAAYFCASSPPERSTPEKLFFGSGTQLSVL.